The source of this T cell receptor beta chain is a study of PD-L1 blockade in urothelial cancer. Study details: Samples of blood were analyzed 3 weeks (second dose) and 6 weeks after treatment start. Overall study findings and caveats: Durable-benefit cases showed more tumor-associated blood clone expansion at 3 weeks.

Germline values: CDR1 MNHNS, CDR2 SASEGT. CDR3 length equals 13 residues. The junction had 3 bases not matched to a gene; V was cut back by 6 bases and J by 3 bases. Synthetically made TCR analog templates were put into each PCR as spikes. Sequenced by immunoSEQ multiplex PCR; TCRdb stores in-frame clones only, minus some. In the table there are around 110,000 clones, 75% to 95% of which are singletons. Points on this clone: Its antigen is not identified.

Time point in this sample: peripheral blood 6 weeks after treatment start. The chain combines TRBV6-1 with TRBJ2-7, with 9 bases matching TRBD1. The TCR originated in a man in his 60s with urothelial cancer. Sequencing used PBMCs, obtained around atezolizumab (anti-PD-L1) treatment. CDR3 bases: TGTGCCAGCAGGGAGACAGGGGGCTACGAGCAGTACTTC. Amino acids: CASRETGGYEQYF.